The present TCR beta chain was sequenced within a study of shared clonotypes between healthy human individuals. The authors divided CD4+ cells into CD45RA+ naive and CD45RA-negative memory subsets. The run depth of the assay was deep. Using immunoSEQ multiplex PCR, the repertoire was profiled, and TCRdb retains in-frame clones only, with some absent. The table shows roughly 2.5 million clones, with approximately 92% occurring only once. Study-wide points: Among donors, the sharing of clonotypes was expected to be influenced by sequencing depth. Generation of non-shared clonotypes was less probable than generation of clonotypes shared by all four donors.

Notes on this clone: Antigen specificity is unknown.

V lost 0 bases, J lost 1 base, and 5 bases stayed unmatched. Germline-derived CDR1 and CDR2 are MNHEY and SVGAGI. The CDR3 extends over 16 amino acids. The specimen was naive CD4+ T cells sorted from blood. The subset is: CD45RA+ positively selected. The rearrangement links TRBV6-5 to TRBJ2-7; 8 bases are shared with TRBD2. The TCR originated in a man aged 18-30 years in good health. CDR3 in amino acids: CASSYSRVAGSYEQYF. In DNA form, the CDR3 reads TGTGCCAGCAGTTACTCTAGGGTAGCGGGGTCCTACGAGCAGTACTTC.